The rows below give T cell receptor beta chains drawn from one sample of a study of cytomegalovirus exposure and HLA in healthy donors. TCRdb keeps only in-frame clones here, not all; method: immunoSEQ multiplex PCR. Of 100,000 to 150,000 clones listed, 80% are singletons. Material for sequencing was PBMCs. These receptors came from a man aged 25 to 40 in good health and CMV-seropositive. The CDR3 runs from the conserved cysteine through the conserved F or W. D genes are given only for firm matches. The listing skips clone size in some rows; elsewhere it reads once, few, many or a size class.

j_call	v_call	d_call	clone_size	cdr3_aa	cdr3_nt
TRBJ2-7	TRBV19	TRBD1	.	CASSTPKDRDYEQYF	TGTGCCAGTAGCACCCCAAAAGACAGGGACTACGAGCAGTACTTC
TRBJ1-2	TRBV5-6	TRBD1	once	CASSWDVTGKDGYTF	TGTGCCAGCAGCTGGGACGTGACAGGGAAGGATGGCTACACCTTC
TRBJ1-1	TRBV10-3	.	.	CAERGEQNTEAFF	TGTGCCGAGCGGGGGGAACAGAACACTGAAGCTTTCTTT
TRBJ1-1	TRBV4-1	TRBD1	.	CASSQVGTANTEAFF	TGCGCCAGCAGCCAGGTAGGGACAGCGAACACTGAAGCTTTCTTT
TRBJ1-1	TRBV6-1	.	.	CASSEPGRGYTEAFF	TGTGCCAGCAGTGAACCTGGCAGGGGCTACACTGAAGCTTTCTTT
TRBJ2-1	TRBV12-5	.	.	CASGLVLTEYTNEQFF	TGTGCTAGTGGTTTGGTATTAACAGAGTACACCAATGAGCAGTTCTTC
TRBJ2-3	TRBV5-1	.	.	CASSWQGPITDTQYF	TGCGCCAGCAGCTGGCAGGGCCCGATCACAGATACGCAGTATTTT
TRBJ2-6	TRBV7-3	.	.	CASSSNEGANVLTF	TGTGCCAGCAGCTCAAATGAGGGGGCCAACGTCCTGACTTTC
TRBJ1-2	TRBV25-1	.	.	CASSQGLSRGYTF	TGTGCCAGCAGTCAGGGCTTATCGCGGGGCTACACCTTC
TRBJ1-5	TRBV27	.	.	CASTPTGEGDQPQHF	TGTGCCAGCACCCCTACCGGGGAGGGAGATCAGCCCCAGCATTTT
TRBJ2-1	TRBV7-2	TRBD2	.	CASSFLPGLAGAEQFF	TGTGCCAGCAGCTTTCTCCCGGGACTAGCGGGGGCTGAGCAGTTCTTC
TRBJ1-1	TRBV6-4	.	few	CASSVWPNTEAFF	TGTGCCAGCAGTGTCTGGCCGAACACTGAAGCTTTCTTT